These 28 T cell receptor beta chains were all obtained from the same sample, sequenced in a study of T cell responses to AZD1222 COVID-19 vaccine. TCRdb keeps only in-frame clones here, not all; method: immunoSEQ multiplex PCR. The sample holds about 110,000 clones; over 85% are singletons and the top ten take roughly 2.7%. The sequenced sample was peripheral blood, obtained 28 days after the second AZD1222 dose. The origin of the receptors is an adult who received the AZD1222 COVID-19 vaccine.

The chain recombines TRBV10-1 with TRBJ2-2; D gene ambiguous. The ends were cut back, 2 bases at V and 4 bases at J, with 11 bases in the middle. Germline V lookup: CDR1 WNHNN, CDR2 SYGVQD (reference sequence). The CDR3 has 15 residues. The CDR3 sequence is CASSEKGFVTGELFF. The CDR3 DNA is TGCGCCAGCAGTGAGAAGGGCTTCGTCACCGGGGAGCTGTTTTTT.

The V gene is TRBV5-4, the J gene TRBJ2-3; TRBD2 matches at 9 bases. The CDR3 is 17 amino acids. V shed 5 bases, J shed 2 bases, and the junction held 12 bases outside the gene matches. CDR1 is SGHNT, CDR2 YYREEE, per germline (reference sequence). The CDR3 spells CASSRKRVAGATDTQYF. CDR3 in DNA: TGTGCCAGCAGTCGCAAAAGGGTAGCGGGGGCCACAGATACGCAGTATTTT.

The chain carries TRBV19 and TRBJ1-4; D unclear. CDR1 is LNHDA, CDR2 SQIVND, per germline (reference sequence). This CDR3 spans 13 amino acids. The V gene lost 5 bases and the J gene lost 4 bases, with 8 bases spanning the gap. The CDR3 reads CASSRRLNEKLFF. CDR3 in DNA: TGTGCCAGTAGTCGCCGGCTTAATGAAAAACTGTTTTTT.

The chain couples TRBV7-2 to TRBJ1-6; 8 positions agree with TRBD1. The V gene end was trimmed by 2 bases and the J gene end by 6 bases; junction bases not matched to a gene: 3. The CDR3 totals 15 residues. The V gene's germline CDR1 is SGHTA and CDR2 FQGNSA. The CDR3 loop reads CASSLSGQANSPLHF. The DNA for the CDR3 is TGTGCCAGCAGCTTATCGGGACAGGCTAATTCACCCCTCCACTTT. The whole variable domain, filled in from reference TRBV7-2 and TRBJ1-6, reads GAGVSQSPSNKVTEKGKDVELRCDPISGHTALYWYRQSLGQGLEFLIYFQGNSAPDKSGLPSDRFSAERTGGSVSTLTIQRTQQEDSAVYLCASSLSGQANSPLHFGNGTRLTVT.

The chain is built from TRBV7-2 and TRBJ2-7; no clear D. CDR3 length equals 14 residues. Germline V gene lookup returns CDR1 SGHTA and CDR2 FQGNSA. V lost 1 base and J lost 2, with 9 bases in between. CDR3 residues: CASSLVRIAYEQYF. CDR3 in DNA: TGTGCCAGCAGCTTAGTAAGGATAGCCTACGAGCAGTACTTC.

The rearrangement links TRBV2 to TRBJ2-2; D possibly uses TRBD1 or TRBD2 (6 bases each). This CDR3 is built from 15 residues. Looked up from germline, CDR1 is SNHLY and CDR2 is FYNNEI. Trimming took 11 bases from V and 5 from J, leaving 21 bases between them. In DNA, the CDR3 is TGTGCCGGGAACCAACAGGGACTCGGGACCGGGGAGCTGTTTTTT. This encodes CAGNQQGLGTGELFF. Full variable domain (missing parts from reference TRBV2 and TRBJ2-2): EPEVTQTPSHQVTQMGQEVILRCVPISNHLYFYWYRQILGQKVEFLVSFYNNEISEKSEIFDDQFSVERPDGSNFTLKIRSTKLEDSAMYFCAGNQQGLGTGELFFGEGSRLTVL.

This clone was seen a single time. CDR3 amino acids: CATKRDGNQPQHF. The DNA of the CDR3 is TGTGCCACTAAAAGGGATGGCAATCAGCCCCAGCATTTT. The rearrangement links TRBV19 to TRBJ1-5; D not resolved. Trimming removed 10 bases at V and 2 bases at J, with 12 bases between. The CDR3 sequence is 13 residues long. In germline, CDR1 is LNHDA, CDR2 SQIVND (reference sequence).

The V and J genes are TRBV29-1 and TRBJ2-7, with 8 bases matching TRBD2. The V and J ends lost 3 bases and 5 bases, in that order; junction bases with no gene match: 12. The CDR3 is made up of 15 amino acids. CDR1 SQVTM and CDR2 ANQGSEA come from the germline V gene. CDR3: CSVDNRGGASNEQYF. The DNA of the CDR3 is TGCAGCGTTGATAACCGGGGGGGGGCCTCGAACGAGCAGTACTTC.

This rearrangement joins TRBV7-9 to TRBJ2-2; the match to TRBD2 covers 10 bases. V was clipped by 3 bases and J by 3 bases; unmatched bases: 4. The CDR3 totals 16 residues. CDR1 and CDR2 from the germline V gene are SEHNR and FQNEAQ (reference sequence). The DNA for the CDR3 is TGTGCCAGCAGCTTTACTAGCGGGGACTACACCGGGGAGCTGTTTTTT. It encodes CASSFTSGDYTGELFF. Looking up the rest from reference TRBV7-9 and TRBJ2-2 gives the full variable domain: DTGVSQNPRHKITKRGQNVTFRCDPISEHNRLYWYRQTLGQGPEFLTYFQNEAQLEKSRLLSDRFSAERPKGSFSTLEIQRTEQGDSAMYLCASSFTSGDYTGELFFGEGSRLTVL.

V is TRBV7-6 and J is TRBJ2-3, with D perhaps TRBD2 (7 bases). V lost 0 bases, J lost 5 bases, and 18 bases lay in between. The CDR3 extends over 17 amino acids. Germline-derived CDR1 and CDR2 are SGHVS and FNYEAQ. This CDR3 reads CASSLALVSGGLDTQYF. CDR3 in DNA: TGTGCCAGCAGCTTAGCGCTTGTTTCGGGGGGCCTAGATACGCAGTATTTT. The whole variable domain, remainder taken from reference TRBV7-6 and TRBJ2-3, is GAGVSQSPRYKVTKRGQDVALRCDPISGHVSLYWYRQALGQGPEFLTYFNYEAQQDKSGLPNDRFSAERPEGSISTLTIQRTEQRDSAMYRCASSLALVSGGLDTQYFGPGTRLTVL.

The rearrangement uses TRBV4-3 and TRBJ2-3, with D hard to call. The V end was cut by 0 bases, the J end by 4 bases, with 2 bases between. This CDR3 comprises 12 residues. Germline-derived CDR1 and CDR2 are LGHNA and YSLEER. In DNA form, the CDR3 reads TGCGCCAGCAGCCAAGAATCAGATACGCAGTATTTT. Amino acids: CASSQESDTQYF.

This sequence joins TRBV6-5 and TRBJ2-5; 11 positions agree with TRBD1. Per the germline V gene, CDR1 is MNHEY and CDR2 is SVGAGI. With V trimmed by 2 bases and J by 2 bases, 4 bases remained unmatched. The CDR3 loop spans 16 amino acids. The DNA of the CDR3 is TGTGCCAGCAGTTACCCCGGGGACAGGGGGCAAGAGACCCAGTACTTC. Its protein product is CASSYPGDRGQETQYF.

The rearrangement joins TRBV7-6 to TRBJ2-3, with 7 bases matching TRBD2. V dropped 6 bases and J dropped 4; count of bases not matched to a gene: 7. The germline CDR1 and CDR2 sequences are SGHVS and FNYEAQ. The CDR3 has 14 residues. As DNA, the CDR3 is TGTGCCAGCAGGCAAGCGGGAAGCGCAGATACGCAGTATTTT. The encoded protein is CASRQAGSADTQYF.

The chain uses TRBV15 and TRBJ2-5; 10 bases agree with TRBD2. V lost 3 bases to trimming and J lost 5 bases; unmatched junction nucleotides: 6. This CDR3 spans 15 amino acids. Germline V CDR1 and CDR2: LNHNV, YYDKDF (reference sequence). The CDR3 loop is CATSSTSGVGETQYF. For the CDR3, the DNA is TGTGCCACCAGCAGCACTAGCGGGGTCGGTGAGACCCAGTACTTC.

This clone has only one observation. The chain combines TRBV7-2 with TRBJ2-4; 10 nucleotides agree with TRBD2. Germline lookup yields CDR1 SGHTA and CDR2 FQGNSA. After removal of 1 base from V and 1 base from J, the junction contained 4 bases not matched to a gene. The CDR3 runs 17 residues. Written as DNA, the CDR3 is TGTGCCAGCAGCTTAGATAGCGGGAGGCTGGCCAAAAACATTCAGTACTTC. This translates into CASSLDSGRLAKNIQYF.

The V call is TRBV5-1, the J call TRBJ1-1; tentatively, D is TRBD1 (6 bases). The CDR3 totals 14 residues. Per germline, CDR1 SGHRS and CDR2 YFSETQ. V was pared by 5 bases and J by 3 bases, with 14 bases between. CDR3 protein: CASRTQGVDTEAFF. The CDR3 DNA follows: TGCGCCAGCAGGACACAGGGAGTTGACACTGAAGCTTTCTTT.

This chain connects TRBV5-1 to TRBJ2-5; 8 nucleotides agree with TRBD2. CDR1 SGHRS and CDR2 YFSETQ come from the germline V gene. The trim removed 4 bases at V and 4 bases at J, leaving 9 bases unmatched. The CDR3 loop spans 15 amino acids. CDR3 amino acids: CASSPPLAGGETQYF. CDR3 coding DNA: TGCGCCAGCAGCCCCCCCTTGGCGGGGGGAGAGACCCAGTACTTC.

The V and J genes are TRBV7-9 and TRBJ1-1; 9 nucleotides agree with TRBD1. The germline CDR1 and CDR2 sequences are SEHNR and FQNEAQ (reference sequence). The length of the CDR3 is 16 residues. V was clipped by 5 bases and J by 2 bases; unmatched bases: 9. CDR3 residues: CASSPTGGGPNTEAFF. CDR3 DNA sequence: TGTGCCAGCAGCCCGACAGGGGGAGGGCCTAACACTGAAGCTTTCTTT.

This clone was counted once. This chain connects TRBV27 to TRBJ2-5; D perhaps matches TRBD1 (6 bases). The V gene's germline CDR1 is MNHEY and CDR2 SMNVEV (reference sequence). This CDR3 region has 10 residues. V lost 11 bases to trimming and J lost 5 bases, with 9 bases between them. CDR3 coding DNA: TGTGCCGAGAGGGGGGAGACCCAGTACTTC. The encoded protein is CAERGETQYF.

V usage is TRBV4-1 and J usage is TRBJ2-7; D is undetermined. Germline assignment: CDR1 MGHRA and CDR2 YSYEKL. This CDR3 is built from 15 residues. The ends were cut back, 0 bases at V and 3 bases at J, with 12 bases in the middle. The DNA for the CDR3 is TGCGCCAGCAGCCAAGATCGGCTTTGGAACTACGAGCAGTACTTC. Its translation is CASSQDRLWNYEQYF.

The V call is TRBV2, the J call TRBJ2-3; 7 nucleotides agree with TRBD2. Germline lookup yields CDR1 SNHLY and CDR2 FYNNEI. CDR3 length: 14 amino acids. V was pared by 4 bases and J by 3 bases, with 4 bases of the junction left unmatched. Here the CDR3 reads CASSVSGDTDTQYF. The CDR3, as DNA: TGTGCCAGCAGTGTCAGCGGGGATACAGATACGCAGTATTTT. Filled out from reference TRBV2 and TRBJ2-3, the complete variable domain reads EPEVTQTPSHQVTQMGQEVILRCVPISNHLYFYWYRQILGQKVEFLVSFYNNEISEKSEIFDDQFSVERPDGSNFTLKIRSTKLEDSAMYFCASSVSGDTDTQYFGPGTRLTVL.

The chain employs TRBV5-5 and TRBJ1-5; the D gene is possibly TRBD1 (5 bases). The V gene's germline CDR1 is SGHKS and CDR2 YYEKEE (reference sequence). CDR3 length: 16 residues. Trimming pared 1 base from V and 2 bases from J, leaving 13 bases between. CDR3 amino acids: CASSLSGRAGNQPQHF. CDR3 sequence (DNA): TGTGCCAGCAGCTTGTCTGGCAGGGCTGGCAATCAGCCCCAGCATTTT.

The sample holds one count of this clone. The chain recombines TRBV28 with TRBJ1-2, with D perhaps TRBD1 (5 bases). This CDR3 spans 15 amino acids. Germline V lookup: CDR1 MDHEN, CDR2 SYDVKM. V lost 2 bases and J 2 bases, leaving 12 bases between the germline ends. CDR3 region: CASSLGGRENYGYTF. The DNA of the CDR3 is TGTGCCAGCAGTTTAGGAGGCAGGGAAAACTATGGCTACACCTTC.

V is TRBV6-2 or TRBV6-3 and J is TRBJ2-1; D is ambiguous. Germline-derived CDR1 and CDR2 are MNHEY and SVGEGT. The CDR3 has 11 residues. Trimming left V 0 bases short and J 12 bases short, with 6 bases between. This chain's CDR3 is CASSYSGRQFF. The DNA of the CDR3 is TGTGCCAGCAGTTACTCGGGTAGGCAGTTCTTC.

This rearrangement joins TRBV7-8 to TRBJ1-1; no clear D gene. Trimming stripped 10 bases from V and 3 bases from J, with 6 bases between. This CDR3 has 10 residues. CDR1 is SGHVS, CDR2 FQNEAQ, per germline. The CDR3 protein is CATADTEAFF. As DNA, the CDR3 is TGTGCCACCGCCGACACTGAAGCTTTCTTT.

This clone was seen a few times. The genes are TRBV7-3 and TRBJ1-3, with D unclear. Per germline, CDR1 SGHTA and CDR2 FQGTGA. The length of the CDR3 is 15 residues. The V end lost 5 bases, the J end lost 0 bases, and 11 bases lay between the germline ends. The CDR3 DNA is TGTGCCAGCAGCCCTTCGGGCGGCTCTGGAAACACCATATATTTT. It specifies CASSPSGGSGNTIYF.

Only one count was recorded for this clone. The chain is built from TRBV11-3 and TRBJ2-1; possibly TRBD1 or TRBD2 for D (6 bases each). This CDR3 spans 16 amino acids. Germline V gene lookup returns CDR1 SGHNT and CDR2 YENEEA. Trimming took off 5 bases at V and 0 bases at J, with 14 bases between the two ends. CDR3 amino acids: CASSPGRGPSYNEQFF. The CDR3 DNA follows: TGTGCCAGCAGCCCGGGACGGGGGCCCTCCTACAATGAGCAGTTCTTC. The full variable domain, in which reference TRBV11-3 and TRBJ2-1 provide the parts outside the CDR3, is EAGVVQSPRYKIIEKKQPVAFWCNPISGHNTLYWYLQNLGQGPELLIRYENEEAVDDSQLPKDRFSAERLKGVDSTLKIQPAELGDSAVYLCASSPGRGPSYNEQFFGPGTRLTVL.

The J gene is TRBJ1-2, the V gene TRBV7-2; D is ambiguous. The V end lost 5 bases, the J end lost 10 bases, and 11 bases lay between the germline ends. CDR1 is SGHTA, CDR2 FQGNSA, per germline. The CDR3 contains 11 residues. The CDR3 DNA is TGTGCCAGCAGCACGCGTTGGGCCTACACCTTC. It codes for CASSTRWAYTF.